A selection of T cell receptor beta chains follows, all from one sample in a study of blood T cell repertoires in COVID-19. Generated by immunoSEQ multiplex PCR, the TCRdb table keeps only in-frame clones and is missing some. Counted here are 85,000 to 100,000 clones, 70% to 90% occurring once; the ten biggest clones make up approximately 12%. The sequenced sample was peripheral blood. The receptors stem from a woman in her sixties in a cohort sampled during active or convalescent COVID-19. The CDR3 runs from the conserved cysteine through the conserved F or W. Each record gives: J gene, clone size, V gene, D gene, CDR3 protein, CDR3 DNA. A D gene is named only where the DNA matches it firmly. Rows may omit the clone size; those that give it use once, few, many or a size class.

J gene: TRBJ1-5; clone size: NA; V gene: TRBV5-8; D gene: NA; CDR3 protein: CASSFSRDQPQHF; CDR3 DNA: TGTGCCAGCAGCTTCTCCAGGGATCAGCCCCAGCATTTT
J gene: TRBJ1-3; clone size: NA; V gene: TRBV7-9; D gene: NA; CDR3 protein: CASSIRDPGLSGNTIYF; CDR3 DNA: TGTGCCAGCAGCATCAGGGATCCAGGCCTCTCTGGAAACACCATATATTTT
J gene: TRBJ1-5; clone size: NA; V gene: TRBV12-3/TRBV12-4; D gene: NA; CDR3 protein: CASRKGGNQPQHF; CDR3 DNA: TGTGCCAGCAGGAAGGGGGGCAATCAGCCCCAGCATTTT
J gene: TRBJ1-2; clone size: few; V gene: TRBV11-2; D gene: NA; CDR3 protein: CASSLSVWQGGKGYTF; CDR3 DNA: TGTGCAAGCAGCTTATCCGTTTGGCAGGGAGGAAAAGGCTACACCTTC
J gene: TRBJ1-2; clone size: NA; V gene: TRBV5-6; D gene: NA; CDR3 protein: CASSSGAGAIGYTF; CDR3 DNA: TGTGCCAGCAGCTCGGGCGCGGGGGCGATCGGCTACACCTTC
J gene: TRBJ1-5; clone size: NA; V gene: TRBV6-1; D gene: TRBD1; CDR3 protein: CASSEAGTGKGQPQHF; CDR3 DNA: TGTGCCAGCAGTGAAGCAGGGACAGGGAAGGGTCAGCCCCAGCATTTT
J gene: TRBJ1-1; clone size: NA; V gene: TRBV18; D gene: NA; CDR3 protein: CASSPQGTSNTEAFF; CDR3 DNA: TGTGCCAGCTCACCGCAGGGGACATCGAACACTGAAGCTTTCTTT
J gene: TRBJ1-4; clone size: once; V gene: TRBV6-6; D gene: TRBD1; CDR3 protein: CASRSTGGNEKLFF; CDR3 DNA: TGTGCCAGCAGATCGACAGGGGGGAATGAAAAACTGTTTTTT
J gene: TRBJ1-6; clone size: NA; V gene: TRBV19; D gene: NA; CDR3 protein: CASSIQGTNSPLHF; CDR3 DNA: TGTGCCAGTAGTATCCAGGGTACTAATTCACCCCTCCACTTT
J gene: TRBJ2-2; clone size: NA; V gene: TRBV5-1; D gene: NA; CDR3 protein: CASSATENTGELFF; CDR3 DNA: TGCGCCAGCAGCGCGACTGAGAACACCGGGGAGCTGTTTTTT
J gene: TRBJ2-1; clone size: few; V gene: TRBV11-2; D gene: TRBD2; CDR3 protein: CASSDAGTSYYNEQFF; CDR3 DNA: TGTGCCAGCAGTGATGCCGGGACTAGCTACTACAATGAGCAGTTCTTC
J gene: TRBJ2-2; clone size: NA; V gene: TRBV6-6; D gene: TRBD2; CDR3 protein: CASSPGTSGVFVGELFF; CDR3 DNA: TGTGCCAGCAGTCCCGGGACTAGCGGGGTGTTCGTCGGGGAGCTGTTTTTT
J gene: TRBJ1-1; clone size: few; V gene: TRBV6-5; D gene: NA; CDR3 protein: CASVTRSSSYTEAFF; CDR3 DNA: TGTGCCAGCGTAACTAGATCCTCATCTTACACTGAAGCTTTCTTT
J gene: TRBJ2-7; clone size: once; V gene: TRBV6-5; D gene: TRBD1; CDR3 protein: CASRPGQGPSYEQYF; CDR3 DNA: TGTGCCAGCAGACCTGGACAGGGACCGTCCTACGAGCAGTACTTC
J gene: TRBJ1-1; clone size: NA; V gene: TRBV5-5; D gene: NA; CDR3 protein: CASSGRLDLEAFF; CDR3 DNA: TGTGCCAGCAGCGGCCGCCTAGATCTTGAAGCTTTCTTT
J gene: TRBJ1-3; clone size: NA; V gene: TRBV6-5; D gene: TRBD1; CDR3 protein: CASRETGAGNTIYF; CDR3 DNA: TGTGCCAGCAGGGAGACAGGGGCTGGAAACACCATATATTTT
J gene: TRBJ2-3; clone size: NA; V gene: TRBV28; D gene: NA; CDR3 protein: CASSPLSDTQYF; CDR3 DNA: TGTGCCAGCAGTCCCCTATCAGATACGCAGTATTTT
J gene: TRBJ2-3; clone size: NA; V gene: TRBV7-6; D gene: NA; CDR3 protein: CASSFTGQGTDTQYF; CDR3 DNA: TGTGCCAGCAGCTTCACAGGACAAGGCACAGATACGCAGTATTTT
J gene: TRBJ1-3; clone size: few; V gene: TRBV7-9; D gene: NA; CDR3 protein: CASREGAGNTIYF; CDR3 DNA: TGTGCCAGCAGAGAGGGCGCTGGAAACACCATATATTTT
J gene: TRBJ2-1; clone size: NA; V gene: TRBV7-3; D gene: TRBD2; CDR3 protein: CASSFGAGGEQFF; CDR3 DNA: TGTGCCAGCAGCTTCGGCGCGGGAGGTGAGCAGTTCTTC
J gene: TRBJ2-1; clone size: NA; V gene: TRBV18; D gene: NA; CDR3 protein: CASSPGLRGTYNEQFF; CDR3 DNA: TGTGCCAGCTCACCGGGCCTCAGGGGCACCTACAATGAGCAGTTCTTC
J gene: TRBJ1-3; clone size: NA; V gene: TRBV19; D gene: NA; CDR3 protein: CASSIDPVSGNTIYF; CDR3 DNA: TGTGCCAGTAGTATAGATCCTGTCTCTGGAAACACCATATATTTT
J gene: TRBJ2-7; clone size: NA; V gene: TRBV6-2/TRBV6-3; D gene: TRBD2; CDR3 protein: CASRPSGTTYEQYF; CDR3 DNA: TGTGCCAGCAGACCTAGCGGGACTACCTACGAGCAGTACTTC
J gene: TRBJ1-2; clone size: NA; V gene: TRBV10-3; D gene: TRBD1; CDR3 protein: CAISSGQGYGYTF; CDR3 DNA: TGTGCCATCAGTTCCGGACAGGGCTATGGCTACACCTTC
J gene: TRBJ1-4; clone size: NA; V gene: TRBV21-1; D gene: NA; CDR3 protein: CASSKRGTGRSQGNEKLFF; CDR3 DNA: TGTGCCAGCAGCAAAAGGGGGACAGGACGGAGTCAAGGGAATGAAAAACTGTTTTTT
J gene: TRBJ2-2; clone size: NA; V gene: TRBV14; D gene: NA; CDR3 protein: CASSHSGTSNTGELFF; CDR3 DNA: TGTGCCAGCAGCCACTCCGGGACATCAAACACCGGGGAGCTGTTTTTT
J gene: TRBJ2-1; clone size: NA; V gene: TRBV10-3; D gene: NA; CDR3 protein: CAISERGEQFF; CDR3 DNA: TGTGCCATCAGTGAGCGCGGTGAGCAGTTCTTC
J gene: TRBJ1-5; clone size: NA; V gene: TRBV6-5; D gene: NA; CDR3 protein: CASSPLDTDIQPQHF; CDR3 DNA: TGTGCCAGCAGTCCACTCGACACAGACATTCAGCCCCAGCATTTT
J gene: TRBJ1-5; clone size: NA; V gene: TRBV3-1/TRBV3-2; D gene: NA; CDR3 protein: CASSQEGGGQPQHF; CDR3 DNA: TGTGCCAGCAGCCAAGAGGGGGGGGGTCAGCCCCAGCATTTT
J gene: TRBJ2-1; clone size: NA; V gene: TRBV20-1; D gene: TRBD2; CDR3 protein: CSASGGSGSRNEQFF; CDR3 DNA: TGCAGTGCTAGTGGAGGTAGCGGGAGTCGCAATGAGCAGTTCTTC
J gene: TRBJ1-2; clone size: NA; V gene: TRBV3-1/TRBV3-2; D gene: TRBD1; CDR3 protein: CASSPGGNYGYTF; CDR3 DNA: TGTGCCAGCAGCCCAGGGGGGAACTATGGCTACACCTTC
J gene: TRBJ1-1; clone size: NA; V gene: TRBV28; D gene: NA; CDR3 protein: CASSLTLGRGTEAFF; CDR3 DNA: TGTGCCAGCAGTTTAACTCTCGGCCGGGGGACTGAAGCTTTCTTT
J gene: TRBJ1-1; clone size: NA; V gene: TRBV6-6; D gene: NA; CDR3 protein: CASGPRGSEAFF; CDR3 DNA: TGTGCCAGCGGCCCCCGCGGATCCGAAGCTTTCTTT
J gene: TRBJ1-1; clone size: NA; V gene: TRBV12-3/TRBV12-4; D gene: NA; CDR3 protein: CASSRQDDTEAFF; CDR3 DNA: TGTGCCAGCAGTCGACAGGATGACACTGAAGCTTTCTTT
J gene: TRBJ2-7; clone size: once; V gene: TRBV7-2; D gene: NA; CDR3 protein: CASSLEISTYEQYF; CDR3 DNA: TGTGCCAGCAGCTTAGAAATCAGTACCTACGAGCAGTACTTC
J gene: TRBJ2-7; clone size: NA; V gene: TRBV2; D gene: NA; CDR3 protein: CASSLTETYEQYF; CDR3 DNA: TGTGCCAGCAGCCTTACAGAGACCTACGAGCAGTACTTC
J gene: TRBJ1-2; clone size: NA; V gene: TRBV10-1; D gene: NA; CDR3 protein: CASSENTGFGYTF; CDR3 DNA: TGCGCCAGCAGTGAGAATACAGGTTTTGGCTACACCTTC
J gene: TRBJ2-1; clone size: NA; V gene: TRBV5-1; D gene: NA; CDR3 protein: CASSSGEGGPLDEQFF; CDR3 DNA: TGCGCCAGCAGCTCCGGGGAGGGGGGGCCTTTGGATGAGCAGTTCTTC
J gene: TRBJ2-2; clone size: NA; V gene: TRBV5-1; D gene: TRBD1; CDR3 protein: CASSFRTGRSNTGELFF; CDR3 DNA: TGCGCCAGCAGCTTCCGGACAGGCCGCTCGAACACCGGGGAGCTGTTTTTT
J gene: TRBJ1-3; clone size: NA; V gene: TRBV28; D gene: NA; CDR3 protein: CASSLTGTALSGNTIYF; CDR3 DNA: TGTGCCAGCAGCTTAACCGGGACTGCCCTCTCTGGAAACACCATATATTTT
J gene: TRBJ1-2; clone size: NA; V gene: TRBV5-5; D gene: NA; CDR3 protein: CASSLGQNYGYTF; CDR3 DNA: TGTGCCAGCAGCTTGGGACAGAACTATGGCTACACCTTC
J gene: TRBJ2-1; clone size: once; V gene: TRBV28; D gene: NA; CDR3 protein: CASSPVRNEQFF; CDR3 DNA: TGTGCCAGCAGTCCCGTCCGGAATGAGCAGTTCTTC
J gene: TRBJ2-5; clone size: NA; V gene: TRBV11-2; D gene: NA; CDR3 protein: CASSLDSQETQYF; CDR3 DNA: TGTGCCAGCAGCTTAGACAGCCAAGAGACCCAGTACTTC
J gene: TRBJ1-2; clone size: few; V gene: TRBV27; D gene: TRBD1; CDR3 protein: CASSLWTGNYYGYTF; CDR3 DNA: TGTGCCAGCAGTTTGTGGACAGGAAATTACTATGGCTACACCTTC
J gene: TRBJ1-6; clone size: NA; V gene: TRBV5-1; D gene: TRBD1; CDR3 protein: CASSLAGGRSPLHF; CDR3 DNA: TGCGCCAGCAGCCTAGCAGGGGGCAGGTCACCCCTCCACTTT
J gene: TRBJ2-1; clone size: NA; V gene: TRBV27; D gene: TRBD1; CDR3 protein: CASSSETGSYNEQFF; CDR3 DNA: TGTGCCAGCAGTTCCGAGACAGGGTCCTACAATGAGCAGTTCTTC
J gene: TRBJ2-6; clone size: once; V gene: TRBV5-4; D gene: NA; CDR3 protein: CASSLVRNSGANVLTF; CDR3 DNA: TGTGCCAGCAGCTTGGTTAGAAACTCTGGGGCCAACGTCCTGACTTTC
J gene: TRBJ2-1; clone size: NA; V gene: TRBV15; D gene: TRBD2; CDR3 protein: CATSDPAGESYNEQFF; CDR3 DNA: TGTGCCACCAGCGATCCAGCGGGAGAATCCTACAATGAGCAGTTCTTC
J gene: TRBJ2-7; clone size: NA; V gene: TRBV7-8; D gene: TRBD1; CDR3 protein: CASSFLGTGGYEQYF; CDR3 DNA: TGTGCCAGCAGCTTTCTGGGAACAGGGGGCTACGAGCAGTACTTC
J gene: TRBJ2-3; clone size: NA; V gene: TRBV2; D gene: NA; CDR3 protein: CASSALTDTQYF; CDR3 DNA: TGTGCCAGCAGTGCCCTGACAGATACGCAGTATTTT
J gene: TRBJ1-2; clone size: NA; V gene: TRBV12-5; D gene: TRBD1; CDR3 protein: CASGLTGVGGYTF; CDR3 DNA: TGTGCTAGTGGTCTGACAGGGGTAGGCGGCTACACCTTC
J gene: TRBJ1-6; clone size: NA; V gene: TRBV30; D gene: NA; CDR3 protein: CAWSPGLGNSPLHF; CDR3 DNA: TGTGCCTGGAGTCCGGGACTCGGAAATTCACCCCTCCACTTT
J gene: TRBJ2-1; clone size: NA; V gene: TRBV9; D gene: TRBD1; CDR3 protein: CASSAPGTVYNEQFF; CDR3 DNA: TGTGCCAGCAGCGCCCCCGGGACAGTCTACAATGAGCAGTTCTTC
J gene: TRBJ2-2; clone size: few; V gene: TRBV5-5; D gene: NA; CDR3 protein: CASTGGGQITGELFF; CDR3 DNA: TGTGCCAGCACGGGCGGAGGACAGATCACCGGGGAGCTGTTTTTT
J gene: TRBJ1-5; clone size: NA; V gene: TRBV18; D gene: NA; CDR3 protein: CASSPPGGGGKPQHF; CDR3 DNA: TGTGCCAGCTCACCACCCGGGGGAGGCGGTAAACCCCAGCATTTT